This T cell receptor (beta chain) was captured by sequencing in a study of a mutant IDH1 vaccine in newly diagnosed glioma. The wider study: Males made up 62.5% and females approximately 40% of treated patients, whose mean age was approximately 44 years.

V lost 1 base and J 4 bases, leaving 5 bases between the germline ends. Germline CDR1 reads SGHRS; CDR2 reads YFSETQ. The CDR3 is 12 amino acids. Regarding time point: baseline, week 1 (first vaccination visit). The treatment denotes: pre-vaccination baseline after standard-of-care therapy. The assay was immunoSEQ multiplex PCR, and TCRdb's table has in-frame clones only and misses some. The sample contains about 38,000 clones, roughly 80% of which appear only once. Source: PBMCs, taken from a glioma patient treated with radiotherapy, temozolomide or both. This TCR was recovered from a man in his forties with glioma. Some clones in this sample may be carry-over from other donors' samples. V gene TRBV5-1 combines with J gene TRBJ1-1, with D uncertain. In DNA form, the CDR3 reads TGCGCCAGCAGCTTGTCCCTCACTGAAGCTTTCTTT. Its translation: CASSLSLTEAFF.